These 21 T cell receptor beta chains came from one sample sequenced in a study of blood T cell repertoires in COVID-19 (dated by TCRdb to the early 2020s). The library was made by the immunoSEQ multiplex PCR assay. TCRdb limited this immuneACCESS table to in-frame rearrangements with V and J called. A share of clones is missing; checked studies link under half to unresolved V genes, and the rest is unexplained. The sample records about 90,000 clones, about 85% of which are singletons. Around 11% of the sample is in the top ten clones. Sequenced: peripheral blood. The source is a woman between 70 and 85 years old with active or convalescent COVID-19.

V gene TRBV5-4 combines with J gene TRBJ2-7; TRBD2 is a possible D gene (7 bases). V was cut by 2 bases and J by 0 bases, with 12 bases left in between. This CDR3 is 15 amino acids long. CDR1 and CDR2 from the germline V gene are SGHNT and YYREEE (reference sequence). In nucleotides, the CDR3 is TGTGCCAGCAGCTTAGGCGGGGGCCCCTCCTACGAGCAGTACTTC. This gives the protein CASSLGGGPSYEQYF.

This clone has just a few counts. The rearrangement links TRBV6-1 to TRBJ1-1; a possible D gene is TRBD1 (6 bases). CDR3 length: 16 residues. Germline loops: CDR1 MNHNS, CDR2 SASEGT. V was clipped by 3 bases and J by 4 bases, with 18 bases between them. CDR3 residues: CASSDRGRSLGTEAFF. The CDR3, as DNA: TGTGCCAGCAGTGACAGGGGCAGGAGTTTAGGCACTGAAGCTTTCTTT.

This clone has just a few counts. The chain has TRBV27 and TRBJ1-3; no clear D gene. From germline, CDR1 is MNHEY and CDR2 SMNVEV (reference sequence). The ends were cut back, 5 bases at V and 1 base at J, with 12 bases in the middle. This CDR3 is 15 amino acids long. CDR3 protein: CASSRNSDSGNTIYF. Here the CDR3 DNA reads TGTGCCAGCAGTCGCAACAGTGATTCTGGAAACACCATATATTTT.

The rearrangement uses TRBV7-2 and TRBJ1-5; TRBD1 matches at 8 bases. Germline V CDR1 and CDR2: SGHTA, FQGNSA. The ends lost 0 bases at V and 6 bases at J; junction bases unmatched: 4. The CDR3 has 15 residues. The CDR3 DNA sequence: TGTGCCAGCAGCTTAGCGACAGGGGCGGGTCAGCCCCAGCATTTT. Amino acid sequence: CASSLATGAGQPQHF.

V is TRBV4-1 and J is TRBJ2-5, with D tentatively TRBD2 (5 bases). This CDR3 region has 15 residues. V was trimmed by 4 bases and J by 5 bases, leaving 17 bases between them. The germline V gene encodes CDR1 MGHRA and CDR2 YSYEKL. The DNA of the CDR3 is TGCGCCAGCAGCCGCCGGGAACTCTTGGGCGAGACCCAGTACTTC. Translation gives CASSRRELLGETQYF.

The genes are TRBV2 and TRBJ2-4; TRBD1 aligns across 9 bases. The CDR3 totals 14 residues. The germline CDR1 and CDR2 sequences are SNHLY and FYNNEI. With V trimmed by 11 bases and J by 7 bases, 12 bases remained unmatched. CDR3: CAAARGQGGNIQYF. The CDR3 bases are TGTGCCGCAGCAAGGGGACAGGGAGGCAACATTCAGTACTTC. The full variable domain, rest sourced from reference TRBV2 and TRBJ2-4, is EPEVTQTPSHQVTQMGQEVILRCVPISNHLYFYWYRQILGQKVEFLVSFYNNEISEKSEIFDDQFSVERPDGSNFTLKIRSTKLEDSAMYFCAAARGQGGNIQYFGAGTRLSVL.

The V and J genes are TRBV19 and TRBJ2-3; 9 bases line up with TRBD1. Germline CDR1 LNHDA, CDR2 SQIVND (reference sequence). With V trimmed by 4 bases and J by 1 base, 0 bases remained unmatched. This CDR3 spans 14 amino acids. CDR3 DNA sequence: TGTGCCAGTAGTAGGGACAGGGGCACAGATACGCAGTATTTT. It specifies CASSRDRGTDTQYF.

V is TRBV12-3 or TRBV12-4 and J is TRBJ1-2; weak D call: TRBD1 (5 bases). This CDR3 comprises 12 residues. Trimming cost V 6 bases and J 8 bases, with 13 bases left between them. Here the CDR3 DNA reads TGTGCCAGCAGCGTCTTCGGGGGGGGCTACACCTTC. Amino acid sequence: CASSVFGGGYTF.

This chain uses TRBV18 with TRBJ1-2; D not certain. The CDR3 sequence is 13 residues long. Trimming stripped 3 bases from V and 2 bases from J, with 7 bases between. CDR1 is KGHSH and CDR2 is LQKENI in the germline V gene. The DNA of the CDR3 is TGTGCCAGCTCACCCCCCTCCAACTATGGCTACACCTTC. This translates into CASSPPSNYGYTF. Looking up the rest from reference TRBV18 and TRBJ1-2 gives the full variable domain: NAGVMQNPRHLVRRRGQEARLRCSPMKGHSHVYWYRQLPEEGLKFMVYLQKENIIDESGMPKERFSAEFPKEGPSILRIQQVVRGDSAAYFCASSPPSNYGYTFGSGTRLTVV.

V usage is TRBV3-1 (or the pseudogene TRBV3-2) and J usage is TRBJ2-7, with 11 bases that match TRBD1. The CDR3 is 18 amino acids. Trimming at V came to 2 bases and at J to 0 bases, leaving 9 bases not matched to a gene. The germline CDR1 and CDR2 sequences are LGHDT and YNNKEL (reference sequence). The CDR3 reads CASSQSGTGGLSSYEQYF. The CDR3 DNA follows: TGTGCCAGCAGCCAATCCGGGACAGGGGGTTTAAGCTCCTACGAGCAGTACTTC.

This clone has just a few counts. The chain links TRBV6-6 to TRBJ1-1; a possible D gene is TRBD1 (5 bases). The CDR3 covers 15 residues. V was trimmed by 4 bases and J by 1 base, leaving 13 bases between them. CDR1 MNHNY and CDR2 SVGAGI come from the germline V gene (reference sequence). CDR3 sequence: CASSSPGEGNTEAFF. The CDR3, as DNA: TGTGCCAGCAGTTCCCCGGGGGAGGGGAACACTGAAGCTTTCTTT.

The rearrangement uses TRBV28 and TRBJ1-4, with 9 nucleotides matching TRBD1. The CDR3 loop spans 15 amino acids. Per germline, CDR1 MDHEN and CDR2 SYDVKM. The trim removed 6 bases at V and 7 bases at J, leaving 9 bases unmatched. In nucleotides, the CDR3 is TGTGCCAGCAGCGTCACGGGACAGGGCGGTGAAAAACTGTTTTTT. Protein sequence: CASSVTGQGGEKLFF.

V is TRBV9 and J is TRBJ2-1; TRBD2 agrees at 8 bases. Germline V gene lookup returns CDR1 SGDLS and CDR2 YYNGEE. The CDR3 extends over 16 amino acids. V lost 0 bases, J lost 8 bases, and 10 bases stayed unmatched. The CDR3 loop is CASSVAPSGGIYEQFF. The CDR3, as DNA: TGTGCCAGCAGCGTAGCTCCCAGCGGGGGTATCTATGAGCAGTTCTTC.

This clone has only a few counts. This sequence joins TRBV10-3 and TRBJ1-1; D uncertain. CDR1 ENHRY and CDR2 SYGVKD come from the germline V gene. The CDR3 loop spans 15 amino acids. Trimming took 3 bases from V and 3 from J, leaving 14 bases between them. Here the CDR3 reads CAISESFGVDTEAFF. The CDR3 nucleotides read TGTGCCATCAGTGAATCCTTCGGTGTGGACACTGAAGCTTTCTTT.

The CDR3 nucleotides read TGTGCCAGCAGCCACCACCCGGGACAGGGGTCTGGGGCCAACGTCCTGACTTTC. This encodes CASSHHPGQGSGANVLTF. The chain combines TRBV3-1 (or the pseudogene TRBV3-2) with TRBJ2-6; TRBD1 matches 10 bases. Looked up from germline, CDR1 is LGHDT and CDR2 is YNNKEL (reference sequence). V lost 3 bases to trimming and J lost 1 base; unmatched junction nucleotides: 6. The CDR3 totals 18 residues.

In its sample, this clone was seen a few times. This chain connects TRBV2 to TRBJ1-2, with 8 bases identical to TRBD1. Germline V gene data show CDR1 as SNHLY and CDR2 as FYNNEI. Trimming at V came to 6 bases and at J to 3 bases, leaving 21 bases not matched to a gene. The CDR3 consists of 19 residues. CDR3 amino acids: CASRATSWDRSMLDYGYTF. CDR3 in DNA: TGTGCCAGCAGGGCAACTTCTTGGGACAGGAGTATGCTAGACTATGGCTACACCTTC.

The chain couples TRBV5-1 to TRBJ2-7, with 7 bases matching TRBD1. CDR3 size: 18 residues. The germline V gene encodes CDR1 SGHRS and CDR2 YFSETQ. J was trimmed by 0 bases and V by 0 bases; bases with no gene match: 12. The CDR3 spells CASSLATGTAISSYEQYF. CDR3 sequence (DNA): TGCGCCAGCAGCTTGGCCACTGGGACAGCGATATCCTCCTACGAGCAGTACTTC.

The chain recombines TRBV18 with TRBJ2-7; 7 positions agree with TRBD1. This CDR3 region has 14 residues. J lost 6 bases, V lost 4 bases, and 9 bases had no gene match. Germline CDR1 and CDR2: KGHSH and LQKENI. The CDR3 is CASSLTNRGPEQYF. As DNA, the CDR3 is TGTGCCAGCTCACTCACAAACAGGGGACCCGAGCAGTACTTC.

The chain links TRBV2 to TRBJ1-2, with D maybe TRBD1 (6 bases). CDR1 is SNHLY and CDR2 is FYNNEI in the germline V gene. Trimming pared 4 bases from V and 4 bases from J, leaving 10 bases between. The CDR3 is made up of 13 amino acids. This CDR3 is CASSVTGIYGYTF. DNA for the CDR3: TGTGCCAGCAGTGTAACAGGGATCTATGGCTACACCTTC. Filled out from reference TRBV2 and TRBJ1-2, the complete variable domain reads EPEVTQTPSHQVTQMGQEVILRCVPISNHLYFYWYRQILGQKVEFLVSFYNNEISEKSEIFDDQFSVERPDGSNFTLKIRSTKLEDSAMYFCASSVTGIYGYTFGSGTRLTVV.

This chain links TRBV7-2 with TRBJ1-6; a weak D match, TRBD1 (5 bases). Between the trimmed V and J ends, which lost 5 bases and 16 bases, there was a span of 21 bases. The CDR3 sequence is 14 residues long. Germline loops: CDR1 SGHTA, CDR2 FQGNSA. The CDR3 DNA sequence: TGTGCCAGCAGCCTAGTCGGTTTAGGAGGGGAACTCCACTTT. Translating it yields CASSLVGLGGELHF.

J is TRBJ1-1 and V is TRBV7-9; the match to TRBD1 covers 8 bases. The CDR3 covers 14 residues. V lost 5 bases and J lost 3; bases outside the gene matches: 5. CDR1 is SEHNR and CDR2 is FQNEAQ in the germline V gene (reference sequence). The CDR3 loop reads CASSMGQADTEAFF. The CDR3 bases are TGTGCCAGCAGCATGGGACAGGCCGACACTGAAGCTTTCTTT.